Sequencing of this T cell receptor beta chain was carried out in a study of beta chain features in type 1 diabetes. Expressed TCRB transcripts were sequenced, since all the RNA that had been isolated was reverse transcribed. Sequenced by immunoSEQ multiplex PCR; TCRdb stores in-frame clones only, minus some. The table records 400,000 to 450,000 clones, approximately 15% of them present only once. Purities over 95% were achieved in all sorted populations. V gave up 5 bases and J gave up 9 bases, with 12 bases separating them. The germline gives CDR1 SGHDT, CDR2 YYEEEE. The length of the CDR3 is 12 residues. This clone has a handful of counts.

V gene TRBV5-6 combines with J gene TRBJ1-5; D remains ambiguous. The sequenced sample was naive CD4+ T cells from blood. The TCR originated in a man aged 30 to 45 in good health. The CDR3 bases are TGTGCCAGCAGTCCAGGCCTGGGGCCCCAGCATTTT. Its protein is CASSPGLGPQHF.